These 24 T cell receptor beta chains share one sample of origin, sequenced in a study of Graves' ophthalmopathy and Graves' hyperthyroidism. Amplification from RNA transcripts yielded the TCR beta CDR3 regions. An opening RT-PCR round employed HTBI primers and preceded a second-round multiplex PCR. TCRdb called the multiplex PCR reads again in MiXCR, with one record for every CDR3 protein. The sample comprises 400,000 to 450,000 distinct CDR3 sequences, around 21% of which are singletons, and 2.5% to 3.5% rests with the top ten. Sequences were obtained from peripheral blood. These receptor sequences come from a woman younger than 35 with stable Graves' hyperthyroidism.

The chain links TRBV6-5 to TRBJ1-1; D is uncertain. The germline V gene encodes CDR1 MNHEY and CDR2 SVGAGI. The CDR3 is made up of 13 amino acids. V was cut by 4 bases and J by 5 bases, with 11 bases left in between. CDR3 amino acids: CASSWRNETEAFF. CDR3 in DNA: TGTGCCAGCAGTTGGAGGAATGAGACTGAAGCTTTCTTT.

This clonotype came up a few times. The chain recombines TRBV3-1 with TRBJ2-2; D not certain. The germline CDR1 and CDR2 sequences are LGHDT and YNNKEL (reference sequence). CDR3 length: 14 amino acids. V was cut by 1 base and J by 4 bases, with 7 bases left in between. This CDR3 is CASSQVTVTGELFF. CDR3 DNA: TGTGCCAGCAGCCAAGTCACGGTCACCGGGGAGCTGTTTTTT.

This chain links TRBV12-3 or TRBV12-4 with TRBJ1-6, with 7 bases lining up with TRBD1. CDR3 length: 13 amino acids. V was clipped by 3 bases and J by 11 bases; unmatched bases: 4. CDR3 sequence (DNA): TGTGCCAGCAGTTTGCAGGGGGTAACACCCCTCCACTTT. It yields the protein CASSLQGVTPLHF.

On this clonotype itself: A much bigger clone sits one base away, suggesting this may be a read error. The J gene is TRBJ2-7, the V gene TRBV4-2, with 7 bases identical to TRBD2. The CDR3 consists of 14 residues. Germline V gene lookup returns CDR1 LGHNA and CDR2 YNFKEQ. V gave up 4 bases and J gave up 7 bases; unmatched junction bases: 10. Written as DNA, the CDR3 is TGTGCCAGCAGCCCTGAAAGCGGCGGGGGAGAGCAGTACTTC. Translated, it gives CASSPESGGGEQYF.

This clonotype occurred many times. The genes are TRBV6-4 and TRBJ1-1; unclear D gene. V was clipped by 6 bases and J by 5 bases, with 7 bases between them. This CDR3 contains 11 residues. Germline V lookup: CDR1 MRHNA, CDR2 SNTAGT. The CDR3 coding sequence is TGTGCCAGCAGAGTAGGGACTGAAGCTTTCTTT. It specifies CASRVGTEAFF.

This clonotype came up many times. V usage is TRBV5-1 and J usage is TRBJ2-7, with D possibly TRBD1 on 5 matching bases. From germline, CDR1 is SGHRS and CDR2 YFSETQ. The CDR3 totals 12 residues. With 6 bases removed from V and 2 bases from J, the gap between germline ends came to 9 bases. This CDR3 reads CASTDIAYEQYF. In DNA form, the CDR3 reads TGCGCCAGCACGGACATAGCCTACGAGCAGTACTTC.

This clonotype came up a few times. Given a much more abundant clone one base away, this may be a read error. The J gene is TRBJ2-4, the V gene TRBV7-2; tentative D call: TRBD2 (7 bases). Germline CDR1 SGHTA, CDR2 FQGNSA. CDR3 length: 16 amino acids. CDR3 nucleotides: TGTGCCAGCAGCTTAAGGGGGGGGCGCGGCAAAAACATTAAGTACTTC. It encodes CASSLRGGRGKNIKYF.

The gene calls are TRBV30 and TRBJ1-1; D is undetermined. The CDR3 has 12 amino acids. With 5 bases removed from V and 0 bases from J, the gap between germline ends came to 7 bases. Germline V gene sequence: CDR1 GTSNPN, CDR2 SVGIG (reference sequence). CDR3 in DNA: TGTGCCTGGTCCCCGTTGAACACTGAAGCTTTCTTT. Translated: CAWSPLNTEAFF.

There are many counts of this clonotype. The chain employs TRBV29-1 and TRBJ2-7; maybe TRBD1 (5 bases). CDR1 and CDR2 (germline): SQVTM, ANQGSEA. Trimming removed 0 bases at V and 3 bases at J, with 12 bases between. The CDR3 runs 14 residues. CDR3 bases: TGCAGCGTTGAAGAGTCAGGGATCGGCTACGAGCAGTACTTC. It is translated as CSVEESGIGYEQYF.

This clonotype appeared many times. The chain has TRBV7-2 and TRBJ2-7, with TRBD2 identical over 8 bases. With 6 bases clipped from V and 0 bases from J, the junction kept 7 bases outside the gene matches. Germline CDR1 SGHTA, CDR2 FQGNSA. The CDR3 has 15 amino acids. The CDR3 DNA reads as TGTGCCAGCAGGAGTCGGACTAGCAGCTCCTACGAGCAGTACTTC. Its translation is CASRSRTSSSYEQYF.

This clonotype has a handful of counts. The V and J genes are TRBV6-5 and TRBJ1-2, with D possibly TRBD1 on 6 matching bases. The CDR3 has 16 amino acids. Germline lookup yields CDR1 MNHEY and CDR2 SVGAGI. V shed 0 bases and J shed 4 bases, with 15 bases lying between them. CDR3 nucleotide sequence: TGTGCCAGCAGTTACTCTCAACAGGGTGTGATCTATGGCTACACCTTC. Translation: CASSYSQQGVIYGYTF.

This clonotype was counted at least ten times. The chain carries TRBV20-1 and TRBJ2-7; 8 bases match TRBD2. The CDR3 length is 15 residues. Germline assignment: CDR1 DFQATT and CDR2 SNEGSKA (reference sequence). V lost 2 bases and J lost 0; bases outside the gene matches: 6. The CDR3 protein is CSARTLAASSYEQYF. The CDR3 coding sequence is TGCAGTGCTAGAACACTAGCGGCGAGCTCCTACGAGCAGTACTTC.

This clonotype was picked up many times. The chain links TRBV20-1 to TRBJ2-7, with D tentatively TRBD1 or TRBD2 (5 bases each). Per the germline V gene, CDR1 is DFQATT and CDR2 is SNEGSKA (reference sequence). V lost 5 bases and J lost 2, with 16 bases in between. The CDR3 is made up of 14 amino acids. CDR3 region: CSAVTGTVAYEQYF. CDR3 bases: TGCAGTGCTGTGACGGGGACCGTAGCCTACGAGCAGTACTTC.

The sample holds many counts of this clonotype. This chain joins TRBV7-6 and TRBJ2-5, with D perhaps TRBD2 (5 bases). With 3 bases removed from V and 5 bases from J, the gap between germline ends came to 13 bases. The length of the CDR3 is 14 residues. Germline-derived CDR1 and CDR2 are SGHVS and FNYEAQ. The CDR3 DNA is TGTGCCAGCAGCTTGCGAGGGCAGGCGGAGACCCAGTACTTC. This encodes CASSLRGQAETQYF.

For this clonotype: A much larger clone lies a single base off, so this may be a read error. The chain combines TRBV6-5 with TRBJ2-2; D uncertain. This CDR3 has 14 amino acids. In germline, CDR1 is MNHEY, CDR2 SVGAGI. CDR3 DNA: TGTGCCAGCAGTTACCGCAGGAACACCAGGGAGCTGTTTTTT. It is translated as CASSYRRNTRELFF.

This chain joins TRBV28 and TRBJ1-1, with no clear D. CDR1 MDHEN and CDR2 SYDVKM come from the germline V gene. The CDR3 is 14 amino acids. Between the trimmed V and J ends, which lost 5 bases and 1 base, there was a span of 11 bases. CDR3 region: CASSPRLPNTEAFF. CDR3 coding DNA: TGTGCCAGCAGTCCCCGACTCCCGAACACTGAAGCTTTCTTT.

This clonotype has ten or more counts. CDR3 amino acids: CASSLARAGYTF. CDR3 coding DNA: TGTGCCAGCAGTTTAGCACGGGCTGGCTACACCTTC. The rearrangement uses TRBV12-3 or TRBV12-4 and TRBJ1-2; D call uncertain. The length of the CDR3 is 12 residues. V lost 0 bases, J lost 7 bases, and 6 bases lay in between.

This clonotype has only a few counts. This may be a read error, as it is one base from a much larger clone. The J gene is TRBJ2-7, the V gene TRBV30, with 7 nucleotides matching TRBD2. The CDR3 sequence is 14 residues long. V shed 1 base, J shed 6 bases, and the junction held 9 bases outside the gene matches. Germline CDR1 and CDR2: GTSNPN and SVGIG (reference sequence). DNA of the CDR3: TGTGCCTGGAGTGGCGGCGGGAGTATCCGCGAGCAGTACTTC. It is translated as CAWSGGGSIREQYF.

Remarks on this clonotype: Given a much more abundant clone one base away, this may be a read error. The chain uses TRBV3-1 and TRBJ2-4, with 10 bases fitting TRBD2. Looked up from germline, CDR1 is LGHDT and CDR2 is YNNKEL (reference sequence). The CDR3 loop spans 15 amino acids. Germline trimming cut 5 bases from V and 8 bases from J; bases unmatched to any gene: 9. For the CDR3, the DNA is TGTGCCAGCAGCGCAAGCGGGAGGGCCGTGCACATTCAGTACTTC. Translating gives CASSASGRAVHIQYF.

This clonotype was detected many times. The chain has TRBV30 and TRBJ1-2; the D is unclear. Germline-derived CDR1 and CDR2 are GTSNPN and SVGIG (reference sequence). CDR3 length: 12 residues. Trimming took 1 base from V and 7 from J, leaving 10 bases between them. CDR3 sequence (DNA): TGTGCCTGGAGTGGGAGTAAAAGTGGCTACACCTTC. Its translation is CAWSGSKSGYTF.

This clonotype was recorded at least ten times. The V and J genes are TRBV5-6 and TRBJ2-5, with TRBD2 identical over 7 bases. The junction had 8 bases not matched to a gene; V was cut back by 4 bases and J by 5 bases. This CDR3 comprises 14 residues. Germline lookup yields CDR1 SGHDT and CDR2 YYEEEE. CDR3 DNA sequence: TGTGCCAGCAGCGGGAGCGGGACCCCGGAGACCCAGTACTTC. Protein sequence: CASSGSGTPETQYF.

The rearrangement joins TRBV6-5 to TRBJ1-3, with a weak D call TRBD1 (5 bases). The ends were cut back, 2 bases at V and 0 bases at J, with 8 bases in the middle. The CDR3 sequence is 15 residues long. The germline CDR1 and CDR2 sequences are MNHEY and SVGAGI. The CDR3 sequence is CASSYVGDSGNTIYF. In DNA, the CDR3 is TGTGCCAGCAGTTACGTGGGGGACTCTGGAAACACCATATATTTT.

This clonotype showed up many times. One end of the junction does not line up with germline, which may come from a read error. The chain carries TRBV12-3 or TRBV12-4 and TRBJ2-4, with D perhaps assigned TRBD1 or TRBD2 (5 bases each). This CDR3 comprises 14 residues. The CDR3 DNA reads TGTGCCAGCAGTCACTCCGACAGAGACTATGGCTGCACCTTC. Encoded protein: CASSHSDRDYGCTF.

This clonotype was detected many times. This chain connects TRBV20-1 to TRBJ2-4, with 10 positions matching TRBD2. The CDR3 totals 17 residues. V shed 2 bases and J 0 bases; nucleotides not matched to a gene: 7. The germline V gene encodes CDR1 DFQATT and CDR2 SNEGSKA (reference sequence). Written as DNA, the CDR3 is TGCAGTGCTAGACCCCCTAGCGGGAGACTAGCCAAAAACATTCAGTACTTC. The encoded protein is CSARPPSGRLAKNIQYF.